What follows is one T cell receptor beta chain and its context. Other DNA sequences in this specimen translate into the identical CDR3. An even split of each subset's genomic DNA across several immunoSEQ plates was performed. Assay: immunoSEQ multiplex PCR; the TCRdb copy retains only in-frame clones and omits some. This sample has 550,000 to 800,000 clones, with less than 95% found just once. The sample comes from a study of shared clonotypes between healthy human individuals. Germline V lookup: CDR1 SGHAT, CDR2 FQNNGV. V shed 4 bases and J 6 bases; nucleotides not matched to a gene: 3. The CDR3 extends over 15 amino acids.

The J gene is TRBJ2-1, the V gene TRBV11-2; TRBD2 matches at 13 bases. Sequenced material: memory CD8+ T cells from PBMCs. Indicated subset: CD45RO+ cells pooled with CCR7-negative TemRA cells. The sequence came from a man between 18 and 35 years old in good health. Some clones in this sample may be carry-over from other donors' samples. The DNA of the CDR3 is TGTGCCAGCAGCTCCGGACTAGCGGGAGTCAATGAGCAGTTCTTC. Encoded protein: CASSSGLAGVNEQFF.